This T cell receptor beta chain was sequenced in a study of T cell responses to AZD1222 COVID-19 vaccine. Study-wide results and caveats: Donors, mostly white British, included more females; clonal diversity was possibly underestimated. Only a handful of AZD1222 recipients, several in all, had baseline seropositivity.

The method was immunoSEQ multiplex PCR; TCRdb's version includes in-frame clones alone and lacks a portion of them. The data show 150,000 to 160,000 clones, about nine tenths seen once. Points on this clone: Its antigen is still unknown.

This clonotype was obtained from an adult in good health. The sequenced sample was peripheral blood, obtained on day 0 of AZD1222 vaccination.

This CDR3 reads CATSRDVLNSLDTYNSPLHF. The DNA of the CDR3 is TGTGCCACCAGCAGAGATGTTTTGAATAGCCTCGACACCTATAATTCACCCCTCCACTTT. This sequence joins TRBV15 and TRBJ1-6, with D unresolved. The CDR3 runs to 20 residues. Germline CDR1 and CDR2: LNHNV and YYDKDF (reference sequence). With 0 bases removed from V and 2 bases from J, the gap between germline ends came to 20 bases. Filled out from reference TRBV15 and TRBJ1-6, the complete variable domain reads DAMVIQNPRYQVTQFGKPVTLSCSQTLNHNVMYWYQQKSSQAPKLLFHYYDKDFNNEADTPDNFQSRRPNTSFCFLDIRSPGLGDTAMYLCATSRDVLNSLDTYNSPLHFGNGTRLTVT.